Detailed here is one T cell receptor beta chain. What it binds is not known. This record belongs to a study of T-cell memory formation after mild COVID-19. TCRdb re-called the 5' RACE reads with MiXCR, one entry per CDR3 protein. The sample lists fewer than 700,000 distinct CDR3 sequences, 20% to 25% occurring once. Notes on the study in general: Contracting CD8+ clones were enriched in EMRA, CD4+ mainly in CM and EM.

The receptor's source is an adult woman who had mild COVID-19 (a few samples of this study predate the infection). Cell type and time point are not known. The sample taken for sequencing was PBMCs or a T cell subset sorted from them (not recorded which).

CDR3 sequence reads: CASSTTLAGVSNEQFF. In nucleotides, the CDR3 is TGCGCCAGCAGCACCACGCTAGCGGGAGTTTCCAATGAGCAGTTCTTC. The genes are TRBV5-1 and TRBJ2-1, with 10 bases fitting TRBD2. The CDR3 has 16 residues. With V trimmed by 4 bases and J by 6 bases, 10 bases remained unmatched. CDR1 SGHRS and CDR2 YFSETQ come from the germline V gene.